This entry features one TCR beta chain sequence. Its antigen is as yet unknown. In germline, CDR1 is SNHLY, CDR2 FYNNEI. The CDR3 length is 15 residues. Trimming cost V 1 base and J 4 bases, with 13 bases left between them. The entry originates in a study of Ad26.COV2.S vaccination and SARS-CoV-2 variants. Repertoires were generated with immunoSEQ multiplex PCR, while TCRdb's copy carries only in-frame clones and drops some. The sample contains some 320,000 clones, about 86% of which appear only once. Treatment indicated: some 19 received Ad26.COV2.S at low or high dose, single or two shots; about 5 received placebo; per-sample allocation not given. Sampling was performed 63 days after the first vaccine or placebo injection. General study results and limits: Reports say spike-specific CD8+ and CD4+ T cell responses covered substantial breadth after vaccination. People given the vaccine had a wider spike-specific TCR breadth than placebo recipients did.

The TCR originated in a person aged 18-60 years who received the Ad26.COV2.S COVID-19 vaccine or a placebo. The V and J genes are TRBV2 and TRBJ1-1, with a weak D call TRBD1 (5 bases). The sample was peripheral blood, taken in a trial of Ad26.COV2.S vaccine versus placebo. The CDR3 reads CASSEEHLRGTEAFF. For the CDR3, the DNA is TGTGCCAGCAGTGAAGAACACTTAAGGGGCACTGAAGCTTTCTTT.